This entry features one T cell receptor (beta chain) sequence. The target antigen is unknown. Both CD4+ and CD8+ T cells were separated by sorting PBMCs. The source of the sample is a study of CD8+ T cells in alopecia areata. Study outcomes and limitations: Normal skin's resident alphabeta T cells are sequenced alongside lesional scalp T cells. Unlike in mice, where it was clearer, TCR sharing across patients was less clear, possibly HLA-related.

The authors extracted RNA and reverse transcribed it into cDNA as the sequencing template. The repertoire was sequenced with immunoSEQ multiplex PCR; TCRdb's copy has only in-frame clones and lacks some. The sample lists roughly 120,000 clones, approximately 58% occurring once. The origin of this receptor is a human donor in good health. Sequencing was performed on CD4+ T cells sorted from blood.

The DNA of the CDR3 is TGTGCCAGCAGTGACAGGGGGCCGTACTATGGCTACACCTTC. Its protein is CASSDRGPYYGYTF. V gene TRBV2 combines with J gene TRBJ1-2; 8 bases line up with TRBD1. Germline-derived CDR1 and CDR2 are SNHLY and FYNNEI. Trimming cost V 3 bases and J 3 bases; bases outside gene matches: 3. The CDR3 totals 14 residues.